The present TCR beta chain was sequenced within a study of blood T cell repertoires in COVID-19. The data were produced by immunoSEQ multiplex PCR, yet TCRdb's version contains in-frame clones alone and is incomplete. The sample gives about 84,000 clones, roughly 80% of which show up once; roughly 16% is in the top ten. This clone came up a few times. Trimming at V came to 2 bases and at J to 2 bases, leaving 9 bases not matched to a gene. The CDR3 runs 17 residues. Per the germline V gene, CDR1 is ENHRY and CDR2 is SYGVKD. Sequenced input: peripheral blood. The chain uses TRBV10-3 and TRBJ1-3; 7 nucleotides align to TRBD1. The TCR comes from a woman of 80 years or more with acute or convalescent COVID-19. Written as DNA, the CDR3 is TGTGCCATCAGTGAGGGCGACCCCGGGACAGCTGGAAACACCATATATTTT. Translation: CAISEGDPGTAGNTIYF.